The 8 T cell receptor beta chains below come from one sample, sequenced in a study of neurological immune-mediated disorders. One entry per CDR3 protein results from TCRdb running MiXCR on the 5' RACE reads. Of tens of thousands of distinct CDR3 sequences listed, 10% to 13% were seen once; the top ten hold roughly 7.1%. The sequencing sample was made of PBMCs. The source of these receptors is a woman aged 30 to 39 with HTLV-1-associated myelopathy (HAM/TSP).

This clonotype has at least ten counts. The chain carries TRBV20-1 and TRBJ2-7, with 7 bases that match TRBD1. Germline values: CDR1 DFQATT, CDR2 SNEGSKA (reference sequence). This CDR3 has 12 amino acids. The V and J ends lost 5 bases and 7 bases, in that order; junction bases with no gene match: 8. The CDR3 is CSAVRGLREQYF. The CDR3 region has the DNA TGCAGTGCTGTAAGGGGGCTGCGGGAGCAGTACTTC.

There are a few counts of this clonotype. V and J are TRBV5-1 and TRBJ2-7; D might be TRBD1 (5 bases). CDR1 and CDR2 (germline): SGHRS, YFSETQ. The V and J ends lost 7 bases and 3 bases respectively, with 17 bases between them. The CDR3 is 14 amino acids. CDR3 in DNA: TGCGCCAGCGCCTCTTGGCAGACAGACTACGAGCAGTACTTC. Translating gives CASASWQTDYEQYF.

This clonotype was counted a few times. This chain links TRBV27 with TRBJ1-4; TRBD1 might be the D (6 bases). V was clipped by 1 base and J by 8 bases, with 14 bases between them. Germline-derived CDR1 and CDR2 are MNHEY and SMNVEV (reference sequence). The CDR3 is 15 residues long. This CDR3 reads CASSLLSQGREKLFF. As DNA, the CDR3 is TGTGCCAGCAGTTTATTATCCCAGGGGAGGGAAAAACTGTTTTTT.

This chain links TRBV6-1 with TRBJ1-6; 7 nucleotides match TRBD1. The germline V gene has CDR1 MNHNS and CDR2 SASEGT. V was clipped by 6 bases and J by 9 bases; unmatched bases: 11. CDR3 length equals 15 residues. The CDR3 here is CASSPGGLPGSPLHF. The CDR3 DNA follows: TGTGCCAGCAGCCCAGGGGGTCTCCCTGGTTCACCCCTCCACTTT.

This clonotype was seen repeatedly, ten times or more. DNA for the CDR3: TGTGCCAGCAGCCCGCTGACAGGGAATGAGCAGTTCTTC. This gives the protein CASSPLTGNEQFF. This chain joins TRBV3-1 and TRBJ2-1; TRBD1 matches at 7 bases. This CDR3 has 13 amino acids. Trimming at V came to 4 bases and at J to 7 bases, leaving 4 bases not matched to a gene. Germline values: CDR1 LGHDT, CDR2 YNNKEL (reference sequence).

At least ten counts were recorded for this clonotype. The genes are TRBV12-3 or TRBV12-4 and TRBJ1-1; D might be TRBD1 (5 bases). The CDR3 totals 11 residues. The V end was cut by 8 bases, the J end by 12 bases, with 16 bases between. Here the CDR3 reads CASSTWGVTFF. CDR3 in DNA: TGTGCCAGCTCCACATGGGGGGTTACTTTCTTT.

This clonotype was seen ten or more times. V gene TRBV9 combines with J gene TRBJ1-1; possible D gene TRBD1, 5 bases. The CDR3 is made up of 13 amino acids. V was shortened by 3 bases and J by 5 bases, with 11 bases between the two germline ends. Per germline, CDR1 SGDLS and CDR2 YYNGEE. In DNA form, the CDR3 reads TGTGCCAGCAGCGGGGGGACCGCAACTGAAGCTTTCTTT. It is translated as CASSGGTATEAFF.

This clonotype has ten or more counts. The chain links TRBV5-1 to TRBJ2-7, with no clear D. Germline CDR1 reads SGHRS; CDR2 reads YFSETQ. This CDR3 spans 11 amino acids. CDR3 bases: TGCGCGAAGCAAGGTTCTCACGAGCAGTACTTC. Amino acid sequence: CAKQGSHEQYF.